Shown below are 9 T cell receptor beta chains from a single sample sequenced in a study of Ad26.COV2.S vaccination and SARS-CoV-2 variants. Method: immunoSEQ multiplex PCR; TCRdb's copy keeps in-frame clones and lacks some. The table has around 300,000 clones, 80% to 90% seen once; the top ten hold approximately 5%. The sample's treatment: some 20 received Ad26.COV2.S at low or high dose, single or two shots; about 5 received placebo; per-sample allocation not given. All samples were drawn on day 63, counting from the first vaccine or placebo injection. Sequenced here: peripheral blood, sampled in a trial of Ad26.COV2.S vaccine versus placebo. All receptors derive from a person between 18 and 59 years old who received the Ad26.COV2.S COVID-19 vaccine or a placebo.

This clone has just a few counts. This rearrangement joins TRBV19 to TRBJ1-1; 7 nucleotides agree with TRBD1. There are 13 residues in the CDR3. Losses at the gene ends were 10 bases for V and 0 bases for J; bases not matched to a gene: 5. CDR1 LNHDA and CDR2 SQIVND come from the germline V gene (reference sequence). CDR3 region: CATAGQLNTEAFF. DNA of the CDR3: TGTGCCACCGCGGGACAGCTGAACACTGAAGCTTTCTTT.

The CDR3 DNA reads TGTGCCAGCTCACGGACAGGGGGCAGGAGCCTGTCCAAAAACATTCAGTACTTC. It yields the protein CASSRTGGRSLSKNIQYF. The chain uses TRBV18 and TRBJ2-4; 11 bases fit TRBD1. V dropped 4 bases and J dropped 2; count of bases not matched to a gene: 10. CDR3 length: 18 amino acids. The V gene's germline CDR1 is KGHSH and CDR2 LQKENI.

V usage is TRBV28 and J usage is TRBJ1-5, with a weak D call TRBD1 (5 bases). CDR1 is MDHEN, CDR2 SYDVKM, per germline. This CDR3 is 14 amino acids long. V shed 6 bases and J shed 6 bases, with 15 bases lying between them. CDR3 sequence (DNA): TGTGCCAGCAGCCGACGGGTGGGGCTTCAGCCCCAGCATTTT. Protein sequence: CASSRRVGLQPQHF.

The J gene is TRBJ2-5, the V gene TRBV15; D might be TRBD2 (7 bases). Per the germline V gene, CDR1 is LNHNV and CDR2 is YYDKDF (reference sequence). The V and J ends lost 0 bases and 4 bases respectively, with 12 bases between them. The CDR3 is 15 amino acids. DNA of the CDR3: TGTGCCACCAGCAGAGATCATGCGGGGGCAGAGACCCAGTACTTC. This codes for CATSRDHAGAETQYF.

The chain couples TRBV10-3 to TRBJ2-1, with a tentative D call TRBD1 (5 bases). There are 17 residues in the CDR3. Trimming left V 0 bases short and J 0 bases short, with 12 bases between. Germline V gene data show CDR1 as ENHRY and CDR2 as SYGVKD. CDR3 sequence: CAISESSGASSYNEQFF. CDR3 nucleotides: TGTGCCATCAGTGAGTCGAGTGGGGCGAGCTCCTACAATGAGCAGTTCTTC.

CDR3 protein: CASSGTLRGTDTQYF. In nucleotides, the CDR3 is TGTGCCAGCAGCGGGACCCTACGGGGGACAGATACGCAGTATTTT. The chain employs TRBV9 and TRBJ2-3, with a weak D call TRBD2 (6 bases). The CDR3 totals 15 residues. Trimming cost V 3 bases and J 3 bases, with 14 bases left between them. The germline gives CDR1 SGDLS, CDR2 YYNGEE.

The V call is TRBV4-1, the J call TRBJ1-1; 7 positions agree with TRBD1. Trimming took 2 bases from V and 3 from J; bases not matched to a gene: 6. CDR3 length equals 15 residues. Germline lookup yields CDR1 MGHRA and CDR2 YSYEKL. CDR3 sequence reads: CASSQPQGFYTEAFF. CDR3 nucleotides: TGCGCCAGCAGCCAACCACAGGGGTTTTACACTGAAGCTTTCTTT.

The chain links TRBV5-8 to TRBJ1-1; 7 bases line up with TRBD1. The germline gives CDR1 SGHTS, CDR2 YDEGEE. This CDR3 contains 13 residues. After removal of 2 bases from V and 5 bases from J, the junction contained 3 bases not matched to a gene. The CDR3 here is CASSLDRETEAFF. CDR3 bases: TGTGCCAGCAGCTTAGACAGGGAAACTGAAGCTTTCTTT. Combining the CDR3 with reference TRBV5-8 and TRBJ1-1 gives the whole variable domain EAGVTQSPTHLIKTRGQQATLRCSPISGHTSVYWYQQALGLGLQFLLWYDEGEERNRGNFPPRFSGRQFPNYSSELNVNALELEDSALYLCASSLDRETEAFFGQGTRLTVV.

The chain links TRBV2 to TRBJ2-7; 7 bases agree with TRBD1. CDR1 and CDR2 (germline): SNHLY, FYNNEI. The CDR3 is 15 residues long. With 0 bases clipped from V and 5 bases from J, the junction kept 7 bases outside the gene matches. CDR3 loop: CASSEAEGAGDEQYF. CDR3 nucleotide sequence: TGTGCCAGCAGTGAAGCTGAGGGGGCCGGGGACGAGCAGTACTTC.